The TCR beta chain described here comes from a study of blood T cell repertoires in COVID-19. This CDR3 contains 12 residues. The V gene's germline CDR1 is GTSNPN and CDR2 SVGIG (reference sequence). The ends lost 5 bases at V and 13 bases at J; junction bases unmatched: 9. Clones were read by immunoSEQ multiplex PCR, and TCRdb kept only the in-frame ones, dropping some. The table records about 110,000 clones, 84% of them present only once. The V gene is TRBV30, the J gene TRBJ2-1; TRBD2 agrees at 9 bases. Sequencing input: peripheral blood. The receptor comes from an older woman with acute or convalescent COVID-19. The CDR3 reads CAWAPLGLAQFF. The CDR3 coding sequence is TGTGCCTGGGCCCCCCTGGGACTAGCTCAGTTCTTC.